One and the same sample provided the 11 T cell receptor beta chains below, sequenced in a study of T cells in Graves' hyperthyroidism and ophthalmopathy. The CDR3 regions of TCR beta were amplified from RNA transcripts. A first-round RT-PCR of the TCR CDR3 used the HTBI primer set. TCRdb independently ran MiXCR on the multiplex PCR reads; one entry per CDR3 protein. This sample yields more than 50,000 distinct CDR3 sequences, of which under 70% are seen a single time; 2.5% to 3.5% belongs to the top ten. Sequenced sample: blood. The receptors were sampled from a woman aged 55-70 years with Graves' ophthalmopathy.

This clonotype has ten or more counts. This chain joins TRBV19 and TRBJ1-4; D gene uncertain. Trimming shortened V by 1 base and J by 5 bases, and 11 bases separated the two germline ends. The CDR3 is 15 residues long. Germline V gene lookup returns CDR1 LNHDA and CDR2 SQIVND (reference sequence). The CDR3 reads CASSIVSIRNEKLFF. CDR3 in DNA: TGTGCCAGTAGTATAGTGTCCATTCGGAATGAAAAACTGTTTTTT.

The chain couples TRBV4-1 to TRBJ1-2; D gene uncertain. Germline loops: CDR1 MGHRA, CDR2 YSYEKL. V lost 0 bases to trimming and J lost 2 bases, with 13 bases between them. CDR3 size: 16 residues. The CDR3: CASSQDYTAVNYGYTF. CDR3 nucleotide sequence: TGCGCCAGCAGCCAAGACTACACAGCTGTAAACTATGGCTACACCTTC.

The chain combines TRBV24-1 with TRBJ2-1; 9 bases map to TRBD1. Per the germline V gene, CDR1 is KGHDR and CDR2 is SFDVKD. Trimming removed 8 bases from V and 7 bases from J; junction bases left unmatched: 11. The CDR3 totals 15 residues. In DNA, the CDR3 is TGTGCCACCATACAGGCACAGGGGGCTGAGAATGAGCAGTTCTTC. Translation gives CATIQAQGAENEQFF.

Only a few counts were recorded for this clonotype. The rearrangement uses TRBV2 and TRBJ2-1; D tentatively reads TRBD1 or TRBD2 (5 bases each). CDR3 length equals 13 residues. From germline, CDR1 is SNHLY and CDR2 FYNNEI. Trimming removed 7 bases from V and 7 bases from J, with 14 bases in between. The CDR3 sequence: CASTEGRVNEQFF. The CDR3, as DNA: TGTGCCAGCACCGAGGGCAGGGTTAATGAGCAGTTCTTC.

This clonotype was seen repeatedly, ten times or more. The chain couples TRBV20-1 to TRBJ2-2; no clear D. V was shortened by 2 bases and J by 6 bases, with 4 bases between the two germline ends. This CDR3 is 11 amino acids long. The germline V gene has CDR1 DFQATT and CDR2 SNEGSKA (reference sequence). The CDR3 loop reads CSARRAGELFF. Written as DNA, the CDR3 is TGCAGTGCTAGACGCGCCGGGGAGCTGTTTTTT.

The table lists this clonotype with a few counts. CDR3: CASSARSGESNEQFF. The CDR3 DNA is TGTGCCAGCAGTGCGCGCAGCGGGGAGAGCAATGAGCAGTTCTTC. The chain couples TRBV6-6 to TRBJ2-1, with 7 bases lining up with TRBD2. Germline V gene data show CDR1 as MNHNY and CDR2 as SVGAGI (reference sequence). The CDR3 is 15 residues long. Trimming took 5 bases from V and 6 from J; bases not matched to a gene: 10.

This clonotype was recorded at least ten times. The chain's CDR3 is CASRQGNYGYTF. CDR3 DNA: TGTGCCAGCAGACAGGGGAACTATGGCTACACCTTC. The chain links TRBV3-1 to TRBJ1-2, with 7 bases matching TRBD1. This CDR3 contains 12 residues. Germline V gives CDR1 LGHDT, CDR2 YNNKEL (reference sequence). After removal of 6 bases from V and 2 bases from J, the junction contained 0 bases not matched to a gene.

The rearrangement links TRBV13 to TRBJ1-2; 8 nucleotides match TRBD1. This CDR3 region has 11 residues. CDR1 is PRHDT, CDR2 FYEKMQ, per germline (reference sequence). The trim removed 4 bases at V and 8 bases at J, leaving 0 bases unmatched. CDR3 amino acids: CASSWTGGYTF. DNA of the CDR3: TGTGCCAGCAGCTGGACAGGGGGCTACACCTTC.

This clonotype was seen repeatedly, ten times or more. A much larger clone differs by one base, so this may be a read error. This chain links TRBV7-2 with TRBJ2-4; tentative D call: TRBD2 (6 bases). Germline values: CDR1 SGHTA, CDR2 FQGNSA. This CDR3 is 14 amino acids long. V was trimmed by 1 base and J by 8 bases, leaving 12 bases between them. The CDR3 sequence: CASSLERGLDIQYF. The CDR3 DNA sequence: TGTGCCAGCAGCTTAGAACGGGGGTTAGACATTCAGTACTTC. The entire variable domain, with the rest obtained from reference TRBV7-2 and TRBJ2-4, is as follows: GAGVSQSPSNKVTEKGKDVELRCDPISGHTALYWYRQSLGQGLEFLIYFQGNSAPDKSGLPSDRFSAERTGGSVSTLTIQRTQQEDSAVYLCASSLERGLDIQYFGAGTRLSVL.

The chain combines TRBV19 with TRBJ2-3; D possibly corresponds to TRBD1 (5 bases). The CDR3 is made up of 17 amino acids. V gave up 3 bases and J gave up 3 bases, with 19 bases separating them. Germline assignment: CDR1 LNHDA and CDR2 SQIVND (reference sequence). CDR3 in DNA: TGTGCCAGTAGTATCAGCCCCCAGGGTTGGTCAACAGATACGCAGTATTTT. It translates to CASSISPQGWSTDTQYF.

The chain has TRBV29-1 and TRBJ2-3, with 8 bases matching TRBD1. V shed 8 bases and J 5 bases; nucleotides not matched to a gene: 3. The CDR3 extends over 11 amino acids. Germline CDR1 is SQVTM and CDR2 is ANQGSEA. CDR3 loop: CSIDRGDTQYF. CDR3 sequence (DNA): TGCAGCATAGACAGGGGAGATACGCAGTATTTT.